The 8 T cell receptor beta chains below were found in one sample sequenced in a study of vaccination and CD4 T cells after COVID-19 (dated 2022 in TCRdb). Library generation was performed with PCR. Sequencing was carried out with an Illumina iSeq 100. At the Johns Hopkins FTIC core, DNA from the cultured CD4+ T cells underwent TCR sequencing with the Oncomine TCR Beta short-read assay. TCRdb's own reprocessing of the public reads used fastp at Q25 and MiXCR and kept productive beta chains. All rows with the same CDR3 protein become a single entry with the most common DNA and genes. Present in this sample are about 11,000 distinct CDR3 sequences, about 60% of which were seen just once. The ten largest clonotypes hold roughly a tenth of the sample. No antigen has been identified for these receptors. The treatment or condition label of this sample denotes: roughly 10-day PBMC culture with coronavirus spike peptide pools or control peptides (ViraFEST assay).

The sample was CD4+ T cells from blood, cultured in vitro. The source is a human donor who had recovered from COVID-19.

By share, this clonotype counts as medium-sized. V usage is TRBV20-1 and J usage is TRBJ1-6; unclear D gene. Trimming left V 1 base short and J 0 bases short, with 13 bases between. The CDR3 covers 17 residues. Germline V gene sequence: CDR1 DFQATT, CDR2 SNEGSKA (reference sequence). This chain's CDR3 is CSARVGIVGSYNSPLHF. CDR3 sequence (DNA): TGCAGTGCTAGAGTGGGTATTGTGGGCTCCTATAATTCACCCCTCCACTTT.

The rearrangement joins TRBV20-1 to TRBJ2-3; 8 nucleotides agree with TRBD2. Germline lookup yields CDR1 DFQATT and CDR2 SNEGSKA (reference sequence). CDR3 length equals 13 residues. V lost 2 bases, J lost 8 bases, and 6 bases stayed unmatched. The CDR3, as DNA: TGCAGTGCTAGAACGGGAGGGACCTCTACGCAGTATTTT. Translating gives CSARTGGTSTQYF.

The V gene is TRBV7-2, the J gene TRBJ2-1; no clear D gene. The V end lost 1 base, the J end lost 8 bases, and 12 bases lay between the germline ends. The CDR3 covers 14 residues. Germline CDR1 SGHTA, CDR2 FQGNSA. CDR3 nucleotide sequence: TGTGCCAGCAGCTTAGGTCGGGTGGCGTATGAGCAGTTCTTC. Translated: CASSLGRVAYEQFF.

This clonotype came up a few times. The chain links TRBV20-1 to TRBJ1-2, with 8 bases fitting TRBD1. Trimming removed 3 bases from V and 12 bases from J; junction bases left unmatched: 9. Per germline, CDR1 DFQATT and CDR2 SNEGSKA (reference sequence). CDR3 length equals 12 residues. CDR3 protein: CSARGDRISDTF. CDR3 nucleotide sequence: TGCAGTGCTAGGGGGGACAGGATTTCGGACACCTTC.

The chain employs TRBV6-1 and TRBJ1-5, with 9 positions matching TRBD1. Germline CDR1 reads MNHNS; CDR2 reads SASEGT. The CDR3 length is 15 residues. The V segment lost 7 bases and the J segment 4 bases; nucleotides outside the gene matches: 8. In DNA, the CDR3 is TGTGCCAGCATACGGGGGACAGGGATTAATCAGCCCCAGCATTTT. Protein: CASIRGTGINQPQHF.

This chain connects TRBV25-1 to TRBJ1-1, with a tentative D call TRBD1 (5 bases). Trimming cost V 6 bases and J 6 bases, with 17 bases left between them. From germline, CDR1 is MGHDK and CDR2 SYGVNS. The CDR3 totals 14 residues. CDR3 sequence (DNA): TGTGCCAGCAGCCCCTCAGGGTCCTGGCCTGAAGCTTTCTTT. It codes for CASSPSGSWPEAFF. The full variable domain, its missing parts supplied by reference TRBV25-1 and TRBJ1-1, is EADIYQTPRYLVIGTGKKITLECSQTMGHDKMYWYQQDPGMELHLIHYSYGVNSTEKGDLSSESTVSRIRTEHFPLTLESARPSHTSQYLCASSPSGSWPEAFFGQGTRLTVV.

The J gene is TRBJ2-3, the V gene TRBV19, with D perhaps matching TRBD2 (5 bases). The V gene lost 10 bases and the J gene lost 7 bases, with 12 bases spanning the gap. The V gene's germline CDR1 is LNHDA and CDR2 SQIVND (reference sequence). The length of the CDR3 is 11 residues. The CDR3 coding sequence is TGTGCCACAGCGGTGGGCTATACGCAGTATTTT. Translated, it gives CATAVGYTQYF.

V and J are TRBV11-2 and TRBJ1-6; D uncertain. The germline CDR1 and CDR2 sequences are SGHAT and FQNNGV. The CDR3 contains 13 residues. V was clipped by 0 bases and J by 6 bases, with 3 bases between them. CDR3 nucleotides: TGTGCCAGCAGCTTAGAGCGTAATTCACCCCTCCACTTT. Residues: CASSLERNSPLHF. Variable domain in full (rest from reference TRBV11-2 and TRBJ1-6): EAGVAQSPRYKIIEKRQSVAFWCNPISGHATLYWYQQILGQGPKLLIQFQNNGVVDDSQLPKDRFSAERLKGVDSTLKIQPAKLEDSAVYLCASSLERNSPLHFGNGTRLTVT.